The 11 T cell receptor beta chains presented below share a single source sample, sequenced in a study of cytomegalovirus exposure and HLA in healthy donors. Method: immunoSEQ multiplex PCR; TCRdb's copy keeps in-frame clones and lacks some. This sample has 150,000 to 200,000 clones; 86% occur once, and the top ten carry roughly 3%. Material for sequencing was PBMCs. The receptors shown here come from a man aged 18-30 years in good health and CMV-seropositive.

This clone was recorded only once. The rearrangement joins TRBV28 to TRBJ2-7; weak D call: TRBD2 (6 bases). The length of the CDR3 is 16 residues. CDR1 and CDR2 (germline): MDHEN, SYDVKM. Trimming took off 4 bases at V and 2 bases at J, with 18 bases between the two ends. The CDR3 sequence is CASSSTSVSPPYEQYF. The CDR3 nucleotides read TGTGCCAGCAGTTCGACTAGTGTGAGCCCACCCTACGAGCAGTACTTC.

This clone is a singleton in its sample. CDR3 region: CASSATGGYEQYF. The CDR3 DNA follows: TGTGCCAGCAGCGCTACAGGGGGGTACGAGCAGTACTTC. The chain joins TRBV7-9 to TRBJ2-7, with 8 nucleotides matching TRBD1. CDR3 size: 13 residues. The germline CDR1 and CDR2 sequences are SEHNR and FQNEAQ (reference sequence). The trim removed 5 bases at V and 4 bases at J, leaving 4 bases unmatched.

This rearrangement joins TRBV2 to TRBJ2-2; maybe TRBD2 (5 bases). Germline CDR1 is SNHLY and CDR2 is FYNNEI. V was clipped by 3 bases and J by 0 bases, with 14 bases between them. CDR3 length equals 17 residues. The DNA for the CDR3 is TGTGCCAGCAGTGAGACGCGGGCCGGACCGAACACCGGGGAGCTGTTTTTT. Its translation is CASSETRAGPNTGELFF.

The chain uses TRBV27 and TRBJ2-1; 10 positions match TRBD2. With 4 bases clipped from V and 7 bases from J, the junction kept 4 bases outside the gene matches. The germline gives CDR1 MNHEY, CDR2 SMNVEV (reference sequence). This CDR3 spans 14 amino acids. The CDR3 here is CASSYSSGRNEQFF. For the CDR3, the DNA is TGTGCCAGCAGTTATTCTAGCGGGAGAAATGAGCAGTTCTTC.

The chain employs TRBV7-9 and TRBJ1-4; D call uncertain. There are 13 residues in the CDR3. Trimming removed 3 bases from V and 7 bases from J, with 9 bases in between. CDR1 is SEHNR, CDR2 FQNEAQ, per germline (reference sequence). The DNA for the CDR3 is TGTGCCAGCAGCTTGAGGGAGGGTGAAAAACTGTTTTTT. Protein product: CASSLREGEKLFF. Drawing the rest from reference TRBV7-9 and TRBJ1-4, the complete variable domain is DTGVSQNPRHKITKRGQNVTFRCDPISEHNRLYWYRQTLGQGPEFLTYFQNEAQLEKSRLLSDRFSAERPKGSFSTLEIQRTEQGDSAMYLCASSLREGEKLFFGSGTQLSVL.

CDR3 nucleotide sequence: TGTGCCAGCCAACAGGGGGGGGCTGGCTATGGCTACACCTTC. This translates into CASQQGGAGYGYTF. This chain links TRBV6-5 with TRBJ1-2, with 8 bases fitting TRBD1. The CDR3 spans 14 residues. J was trimmed by 4 bases and V by 8 bases; bases with no gene match: 9. From germline, CDR1 is MNHEY and CDR2 SVGAGI.

This chain's CDR3 is CASSFVTGALAKNIQYF. CDR3 sequence (DNA): TGTGCCAGCAGCTTTGTCACAGGGGCCCTAGCCAAAAACATTCAGTACTTC. V usage is TRBV7-9 and J usage is TRBJ2-4; 7 bases are shared with TRBD1. V was clipped by 3 bases and J by 0 bases; unmatched bases: 8. Germline CDR1 is SEHNR and CDR2 is FQNEAQ (reference sequence). This CDR3 has 17 amino acids.

DNA of the CDR3: TGCAGCGTTCTAGTGCGCCCTTCCTACGAGCAGTACTTC. This translates into CSVLVRPSYEQYF. The chain links TRBV29-1 to TRBJ2-7; D is uncertain. Per the germline V gene, CDR1 is SQVTM and CDR2 is ANQGSEA. The CDR3 covers 13 residues. V dropped 5 bases and J dropped 1 base, with 12 bases sitting between them.

In its sample, this clone was seen a few times. The gene calls are TRBV5-4 and TRBJ2-1, with unresolved D. Germline V gives CDR1 SGHNT, CDR2 YYREEE (reference sequence). The ends were cut back, 0 bases at V and 8 bases at J, with 12 bases in the middle. There are 14 residues in the CDR3. The CDR3 loop is CASSLVSFADEQFF. The CDR3 DNA sequence: TGTGCCAGCAGCTTGGTTAGTTTTGCCGATGAGCAGTTCTTC.

The CDR3 spells CASSSDRGYEQYF. Written as DNA, the CDR3 is TGTGCCAGCAGTTCGGACAGGGGGTACGAGCAGTACTTC. This chain joins TRBV6-5 and TRBJ2-7, with 10 bases fitting TRBD1. Trimming cost V 4 bases and J 4 bases; bases outside gene matches: 1. Germline loops: CDR1 MNHEY, CDR2 SVGAGI. The CDR3 is 13 amino acids.

The V gene is TRBV15, the J gene TRBJ1-5; D gene uncertain. CDR1 LNHNV and CDR2 YYDKDF come from the germline V gene (reference sequence). The V end lost 6 bases, the J end lost 0 bases, and 18 bases lay between the germline ends. CDR3 length: 17 amino acids. The CDR3, as DNA: TGTGCCACCAGTACCGCGAGAGGAGGGTATAGCAATCAGCCCCAGCATTTT. Residues: CATSTARGGYSNQPQHF.